This T cell receptor (beta chain) is from a study of blood T cells in healthy people across ages. Study conclusions and caveats: Per-million-T-cell TCR beta diversity fell roughly linearly with age. Not knowing donor CMV status may have confounded expanded clonotype changes. The authors considered diversity estimates from one million T cells to be underestimates.

The draw of peripheral blood yielded 8.5 to 10 milliliters from each donor. Primers used in a second PCR of about 6 to 11 cycles were a sample-barcoded 5' primer and a J-beta primer mix. TCRdb processed the 5' RACE reads anew with MiXCR; each CDR3 protein has one entry. Of approximately 800,000 distinct CDR3 sequences listed, approximately 53% are singletons. A remark on this clonotype: Its matching antigen is unknown. The junction does not match germline at one end; this may be a read error.

The TCR sequence derives from an elderly man in good health. The sample consisted of blood.

The CDR3 protein is CASSLGGSSYNGQFF. CDR3 nucleotide sequence: TGTGCCAGCAGTTTAGGGGGCAGCTCCTACAATGGGCAGTTCTTC. This sequence joins TRBV12-3 or TRBV12-4 and TRBJ2-1, with D possibly being TRBD1 (5 bases). This CDR3 is 15 amino acids long.